Presented here are 16 T cell receptor beta chains from one specimen sequenced in a study of T cells in Graves' hyperthyroidism and ophthalmopathy. From RNA transcripts, TCR beta CDR3 regions were amplified. RT-PCR in the first round (using the HTBI primer set) targeted the TCR CDR3. TCRdb used MiXCR to reprocess the multiplex PCR reads, holding one entry per CDR3 protein. Of about 700,000 distinct CDR3 sequences listed, less than 45% were seen once; the top ten hold 7% to 7.5%. Specimen: peripheral blood or thyroid tissue (not recorded which). Every receptor here comes from an adult man with Graves' disease, either hyperthyroidism or ophthalmopathy (not recorded which).

This clonotype was counted at least ten times. This chain links TRBV7-9 with TRBJ1-6; tentative D call: TRBD1 (5 bases). The CDR3 is 15 residues long. V was clipped by 5 bases and J by 7 bases, with 15 bases between them. The germline CDR1 and CDR2 sequences are SEHNR and FQNEAQ (reference sequence). For the CDR3, the DNA is TGTGCCAGCAGCATTCCGGGACGGGGGAATTCACCCCTCCACTTT. Encoded protein: CASSIPGRGNSPLHF.

For this clonotype: A much more abundant neighbour one base away suggests this may be a read error. The chain combines TRBV7-2 with TRBJ2-7; 10 nucleotides line up with TRBD1. The CDR3 extends over 16 amino acids. The germline V gene has CDR1 SGHTA and CDR2 FQGNSA. This CDR3 reads CASSFRGRGQGSEQCF. In DNA, the CDR3 is TGTGCCAGCAGCTTTAGGGGCCGGGGACAGGGGAGCGAGCAGTGCTTC. Looking up the rest from reference TRBV7-2 and TRBJ2-7 gives the full variable domain: GAGVSQSPSNKVTEKGKDVELRCDPISGHTALYWYRQSLGQGLEFLIYFQGNSAPDKSGLPSDRFSAERTGGSVSTLTIQRTQQEDSAVYLCASSFRGRGQGSEQCFGPGTRLTVT.

In this sample, this clonotype turned up a few times. The rearrangement links TRBV7-2 to TRBJ1-2; tentatively, D is TRBD1 (5 bases). The CDR3 runs to 15 residues. Germline-derived CDR1 and CDR2 are SGHTA and FQGNSA. Trimming left V 5 bases short and J 1 base short, with 14 bases between. CDR3 in amino acids: CASSHGTDSNYGYTF. In nucleotides, the CDR3 is TGTGCCAGCAGCCACGGGACGGATAGTAACTATGGCTACACCTTC.

There are a few counts of this clonotype. The chain couples TRBV7-9 to TRBJ2-7, with D perhaps TRBD1 (6 bases). Germline V CDR1 and CDR2: SEHNR, FQNEAQ (reference sequence). V was clipped by 5 bases and J by 3 bases, with 14 bases between them. This CDR3 is 14 amino acids long. CDR3 amino acids: CASSPETGVYEQYF. Written as DNA, the CDR3 is TGTGCCAGCAGCCCCGAGACAGGTGTCTACGAGCAGTACTTC.

This clonotype was seen a single time. The chain is built from TRBV30 and TRBJ1-2; D possibly corresponds to TRBD1 (6 bases). CDR1 and CDR2 from the germline V gene are GTSNPN and SVGIG (reference sequence). The CDR3 is 12 amino acids. Trimming left V 4 bases short and J 2 bases short, with 8 bases between. The CDR3 coding sequence is TGTGCCTGGACGCAGGGGAACTATGGCTACACCTTC. Translation gives CAWTQGNYGYTF.

To note about this clonotype: Its ends do not fully match the called genes, so a read error is possible. The DNA of the CDR3 is TGTGCCAGCAGCGAAGATCTCCCTAGCGGGGGCTACGAGCAGTACTTC. Translation gives CASSEDLPSGGYEQYF. J is TRBJ2-5 and V is TRBV14; 10 bases agree with TRBD2. The J call may be mistaken, given a closer DNA end match to TRBJ2-7. This CDR3 has 16 residues. Germline CDR1 is SGHDN and CDR2 is FVKESK.

This clonotype was seen a handful of times. The chain uses TRBV7-2 and TRBJ2-5; D uncertain. The germline CDR1 and CDR2 sequences are SGHTA and FQGNSA. Trimming pared 8 bases from V and 1 base from J, leaving 14 bases between. CDR3 length: 14 residues. CDR3 in DNA: TGTGCCAGCTCACCGTACGCCACCCAAGAGACCCAGTACTTC. This gives the protein CASSPYATQETQYF.

Comment on this clonotype: As the CDR3 is not closed by the conserved phenylalanine or tryptophan, this likely results from a read error. This chain connects TRBV15 to TRBJ1-1, with TRBD1 matching 8 bases. The germline gives CDR1 LNHNV, CDR2 YYDKDF (reference sequence). CDR3 length: 16 residues. V was pared by 3 bases and J by 5 bases, with 11 bases of the junction left unmatched. CDR3 in DNA: TGTGCCACCAGCAGCCACGAACAGGGGGTATATACTGAAGCTTTCCTT. Protein sequence: CATSSHEQGVYTEAFL.

A few counts support this clonotype. CDR3 sequence (DNA): TGCGCCAGCAGGAGTTACAGGGAGGGCACTGAAGCTTTCTTT. It specifies CASRSYREGTEAFF. The gene calls are TRBV5-1 and TRBJ1-1, with D tentatively TRBD1 (6 bases). There are 14 residues in the CDR3. Germline assignment: CDR1 SGHRS and CDR2 YFSETQ. Deletions cut 5 bases from V and 4 bases from J, with 15 bases between.

The CDR3 here is CATSSQGQSYNSPLHF. The CDR3 DNA follows: TGTGCCACCAGCAGCCAGGGACAGTCCTATAATTCACCCCTCCACTTT. The rearrangement uses TRBV15 and TRBJ1-6, with 7 bases lining up with TRBD1. Germline V lookup: CDR1 LNHNV, CDR2 YYDKDF (reference sequence). V gave up 3 bases and J gave up 1 base; unmatched junction bases: 3. There are 16 residues in the CDR3. Supplemented by reference TRBV15 and TRBJ1-6, the full variable domain reads DAMVIQNPRYQVTQFGKPVTLSCSQTLNHNVMYWYQQKSSQAPKLLFHYYDKDFNNEADTPDNFQSRRPNTSFCFLDIRSPGLGDTAMYLCATSSQGQSYNSPLHFGNGTRLTVT.

This clonotype was seen more than once but under ten times. CDR3 loop: CATSTGKMNTEAFF. Here the CDR3 DNA reads TGTGCCACCAGTACAGGGAAGATGAACACTGAAGCTTTCTTT. The chain joins TRBV24-1 to TRBJ1-1; TRBD1 is a possible D gene (6 bases). The germline V gene encodes CDR1 KGHDR and CDR2 SFDVKD. The V end was cut by 6 bases, the J end by 0 bases, with 10 bases between. CDR3 size: 14 residues.

This clonotype has a handful of counts. CDR3 in amino acids: CSARDSLSFEAFF. As DNA, the CDR3 is TGCAGTGCCAGGGACAGCCTCTCATTCGAAGCTTTCTTT. The chain has TRBV20-1 and TRBJ1-1; TRBD1 agrees at 7 bases. V shed 6 bases and J 8 bases; nucleotides not matched to a gene: 12. Germline V CDR1 and CDR2: DFQATT, SNEGSKA (reference sequence). The CDR3 is made up of 13 amino acids.

The genes are TRBV10-2 and TRBJ1-1, with 9 bases fitting TRBD1. CDR1 WSHSY and CDR2 SAAADI come from the germline V gene. CDR3 length: 15 residues. V trimming: 6 bases; J trimming: 4 bases; junction bases outside the gene matches: 9. The CDR3 bases are TGCGCCAGCAGCCGCTACAGGGGGCAAAGCACTGAAGCTTTCTTT. It encodes CASSRYRGQSTEAFF.

This clonotype turned up a few times. The V call is TRBV12-3 or TRBV12-4, the J call TRBJ1-5; D remains unclear. The CDR3 contains 15 residues. The germline V and J ends were trimmed by 6 bases and 2 bases, with 14 bases remaining between them. The CDR3 region has the DNA TGTGCCAGCAGCTACGGAGGCCCCCGCAATCAGCCCCAGCATTTT. The encoded protein is CASSYGGPRNQPQHF.

The rearrangement joins TRBV10-3 to TRBJ1-5; D may be TRBD1 (5 bases). Germline CDR1 reads ENHRY; CDR2 reads SYGVKD. CDR3 length equals 15 residues. Trimming pared 4 bases from V and 8 bases from J, leaving 18 bases between. CDR3 loop: CAISVSGTGAKPQHF. The CDR3 DNA follows: TGTGCCATCAGTGTGTCGGGGACCGGAGCGAAGCCCCAGCATTTT.

This clonotype was counted at least ten times. The V call is TRBV29-1, the J call TRBJ2-7; D uncertain. The CDR3 is 13 amino acids. CDR1 and CDR2 from the germline V gene are SQVTM and ANQGSEA. The V and J ends lost 1 base and 6 bases respectively, with 13 bases between them. The chain's CDR3 is CSVEGRGLGEQYF. CDR3 nucleotides: TGCAGCGTTGAAGGCAGAGGCCTAGGCGAGCAGTACTTC.